What follows is one T cell receptor beta chain and its context. These data are taken from a study of CD8 T cells in Susac syndrome. Sequencing of TCR beta covered CD8+ and CD4+ T cells obtained from blood. Healthy donors constituted the control group, matched for age and sex. Random-hexamer reverse transcription was applied to 0.5 to 1 ug RNA. One entry per CDR3 protein, called by TCRdb with MiXCR from the immunoSEQ multiplex PCR reads. The data show some 190,000 distinct CDR3 sequences, roughly 92% seen once. Trimming took 1 base from V and 6 from J, leaving 12 bases between them. The CDR3 length is 14 residues. Germline V gives CDR1 LNHDA, CDR2 SQIVND (reference sequence).

The receptor was derived from a human donor in good health. The sample comprised CD4+ T cells from PBMCs. This chain joins TRBV19 and TRBJ1-1; D uncertain. The CDR3 DNA sequence: TGTGCCAGTAGTATAGGAGCTGAGCGTGCTGAAGCTTTCTTT. Amino acid sequence: CASSIGAERAEAFF.